These 10 T cell receptor beta chains originate from one sample sequenced in a study of CD8 T cells in Susac syndrome. With random hexamers, reverse transcription was performed on about 0.5 to 1 ug of RNA. TCRdb reprocessed the immunoSEQ multiplex PCR reads with MiXCR, giving one entry per CDR3 protein. This table holds roughly 200,000 distinct CDR3 sequences, approximately 95% found once. The sample consisted of CD4+ T cells from PBMCs. The receptors derive from a human donor with multiple sclerosis.

The J gene is TRBJ1-2, the V gene TRBV29-1; 12 bases map to TRBD1. Germline trimming cut 6 bases from V and 8 bases from J; bases unmatched to any gene: 7. The CDR3 has 13 residues. CDR1 SQVTM and CDR2 ANQGSEA come from the germline V gene. The CDR3 nucleotides read TGCAGCGTCCTGGGACAGGGGGCAAAAGGCTACACCTTC. This codes for CSVLGQGAKGYTF.

The chain combines TRBV20-1 with TRBJ1-1; D is ambiguous. Germline CDR1 is DFQATT and CDR2 is SNEGSKA (reference sequence). This CDR3 is 16 amino acids long. V was cut by 0 bases and J by 9 bases, with 23 bases left in between. The CDR3 sequence: CSAREALEQFPEKAFF. The CDR3 DNA follows: TGCAGTGCTAGAGAGGCATTGGAACAATTCCCGGAAAAAGCTTTCTTT.

The rearrangement uses TRBV14 and TRBJ2-5; D call uncertain. CDR3 size: 12 residues. The ends were cut back, 1 base at V and 6 bases at J, with 6 bases in the middle. The germline CDR1 and CDR2 sequences are SGHDN and FVKESK. CDR3 loop: CASSQAAQTQYF. The CDR3 DNA follows: TGTGCCAGCAGCCAAGCGGCGCAGACCCAGTACTTC.

The V gene is TRBV12-3 or TRBV12-4, the J gene TRBJ2-5; D unresolved. V lost 1 base and J 5 bases, leaving 11 bases between the germline ends. This CDR3 comprises 14 residues. For the CDR3, the DNA is TGTGCCAGCAGTTTAGAACTTCCCAGGGAGACCCAGTACTTC. Translated, it gives CASSLELPRETQYF.

This clonotype was picked up one time. V is TRBV29-1 and J is TRBJ2-5; the D gene is possibly TRBD2 (7 bases). The V gene lost 3 bases and the J gene lost 1 base, with 18 bases spanning the gap. Germline lookup yields CDR1 SQVTM and CDR2 ANQGSEA. The CDR3 is 16 residues long. As DNA, the CDR3 is TGCAGCGTTGAGAGGAGAGGGGGGGCTCGCCAAGAGACCCAGTACTTC. This translates into CSVERRGGARQETQYF.

The chain recombines TRBV23-1 with TRBJ2-7, with a weak D call TRBD1 (5 bases). TRBV23-1 is annotated as an ORF whose role is uncertain. Trimming cost V 4 bases and J 4 bases, with 11 bases left between them. The CDR3 loop spans 13 amino acids. CDR3 coding DNA: TGCGCCAGCAGTCTAAGGGGTGGTTACGAGCAGTACGTC. Protein sequence: CASSLRGGYEQYV.

The rearrangement uses TRBV2 and TRBJ2-7, with 11 bases fitting TRBD2. CDR1 SNHLY and CDR2 FYNNEI come from the germline V gene. The CDR3 has 16 amino acids. J lost 0 bases, V lost 6 bases, and 7 bases had no gene match. The CDR3 nucleotides are TGTGCCAGCAGACCCGGACTAGCGGGCCGCTCCTACGAGCAGTACGTC. It translates to CASRPGLAGRSYEQYV.

Written as DNA, the CDR3 is TGTGCCTGGAGTTATCACAGGGCCGGTCCAGATACGCAGTATTTT. The encoded protein is CAWSYHRAGPDTQYF. J is TRBJ2-3 and V is TRBV30; possible D gene TRBD1, 6 bases. With 2 bases removed from V and 4 bases from J, the gap between germline ends came to 16 bases. The germline V gene has CDR1 GTSNPN and CDR2 SVGIG (reference sequence). The CDR3 consists of 15 residues. The whole variable domain, remainder taken from reference TRBV30 and TRBJ2-3, is SQTIHQWPATLVQPVGSPLSLECTVEGTSNPNLYWYRQAAGRGLQLLFYSVGIGQISSEVPQNLSASRPQDRQFILSSKKLLLSDSGFYLCAWSYHRAGPDTQYFGPGTRLTVL.

V and J are TRBV29-1 and TRBJ2-5, with 9 bases fitting TRBD2. This CDR3 has 15 amino acids. V lost 3 bases and J lost 5; bases outside the gene matches: 10. Germline V gene lookup returns CDR1 SQVTM and CDR2 ANQGSEA. CDR3 amino acids: CSVDSLRGGRETQYF. In nucleotides, the CDR3 is TGCAGCGTTGATTCCCTGCGGGGGGGCAGGGAGACCCAGTACTTC. The variable domain in full, completed from reference TRBV29-1 and TRBJ2-5, reads SAVISQKPSRDICQRGTSLTIQCQVDSQVTMMFWYRQQPGQSLTLIATANQGSEATYESGFVIDKFPISRPNLTFSTLTVSNMSPEDSSIYLCSVDSLRGGRETQYFGPGTRLLVL.

V gene TRBV20-1 combines with J gene TRBJ1-1; weak D call: TRBD1 (5 bases). The CDR3 length is 13 residues. Germline V gene lookup returns CDR1 DFQATT and CDR2 SNEGSKA (reference sequence). V was trimmed by 3 bases and J by 3 bases, leaving 11 bases between them. In DNA form, the CDR3 reads TGCAGTGCTAGTCCCAGGGTATACACTGAAGCTTTCTTT. Translating gives CSASPRVYTEAFF.